What follows are 12 T cell receptor beta chains derived from one specimen sequenced in a study of blood T cell repertoires in COVID-19. Produced via immunoSEQ multiplex PCR; TCRdb's table is partial and in-frame only. The repertoire has 55,000 to 65,000 clones, more than 80% of them found once; the top ten carry more than 9%. Sequencing input: peripheral blood. All receptors derive from a woman older than 75 with active COVID-19.

The chain employs TRBV18 and TRBJ2-7, with 7 bases identical to TRBD1. The CDR3 extends over 16 amino acids. The trim removed 2 bases at V and 1 base at J, leaving 8 bases unmatched. Germline lookup yields CDR1 KGHSH and CDR2 LQKENI. The CDR3 sequence: CASSPGWQGESYEQYF. For the CDR3, the DNA is TGTGCCAGCTCACCAGGTTGGCAGGGGGAATCCTACGAGCAGTACTTC.

The chain carries TRBV10-3 and TRBJ2-1; possible D gene TRBD2, 7 bases. Germline V CDR1 and CDR2: ENHRY, SYGVKD. Trimming cost V 8 bases and J 4 bases, with 27 bases left between them. The CDR3 totals 18 residues. The CDR3 DNA sequence: TGTGCCATCGCTCGAACTACTGGCCGGGGGGCCTCATACAATGAGCAGTTCTTC. Protein: CAIARTTGRGASYNEQFF.

The chain combines TRBV28 with TRBJ2-3, with D possibly TRBD2 on 6 matching bases. Trimming pared 6 bases from V and 2 bases from J, leaving 15 bases between. Per the germline V gene, CDR1 is MDHEN and CDR2 is SYDVKM. There are 15 residues in the CDR3. CDR3 DNA: TGTGCCAGCAGCCGCCGGGACTGGTACACAGATACGCAGTATTTT. Its translation: CASSRRDWYTDTQYF.

This rearrangement joins TRBV28 to TRBJ2-3; 8 bases match TRBD1. Germline-derived CDR1 and CDR2 are MDHEN and SYDVKM. V lost 3 bases and J lost 1; bases outside the gene matches: 3. The CDR3 is 15 amino acids. The CDR3 loop is CASSFLTGGTDTQYF. The CDR3 DNA reads TGTGCCAGCAGTTTTTTGACAGGGGGCACAGATACGCAGTATTTT.

This clone was recorded only once. The gene calls are TRBV18 and TRBJ2-6; tentative D call: TRBD2 (6 bases). Between the trimmed V and J ends, which lost 1 base and 0 bases, there was a span of 10 bases. This CDR3 comprises 17 residues. Germline CDR1 KGHSH, CDR2 LQKENI. CDR3 in DNA: TGTGCCAGCTCACCACTGGAGGGCATCTCTGGGGCCAACGTCCTGACTTTC. This sequence encodes CASSPLEGISGANVLTF.

This sequence joins TRBV6-6 and TRBJ2-1; D is perhaps TRBD1 (5 bases). The CDR3 consists of 12 residues. Germline CDR1 reads MNHNY; CDR2 reads SVGAGI (reference sequence). V gave up 3 bases and J gave up 10 bases, with 10 bases separating them. Here the CDR3 DNA reads TGTGCCAGCAGTTATGGTGGGGCCGAGCAGTTCTTC. Its protein is CASSYGGAEQFF.

The J gene is TRBJ1-4, the V gene TRBV28; 8 bases map to TRBD1. Germline V gene lookup returns CDR1 MDHEN and CDR2 SYDVKM. This CDR3 comprises 15 residues. The junction had 12 bases not matched to a gene; V was cut back by 5 bases and J by 10 bases. Here the CDR3 reads CASSPGGQEWRKLFF. In DNA, the CDR3 is TGTGCCAGCAGTCCTGGGGGACAGGAGTGGCGAAAACTGTTTTTT. Looking up the rest from reference TRBV28 and TRBJ1-4 gives the full variable domain: DVKVTQSSRYLVKRTGEKVFLECVQDMDHENMFWYRQDPGLGLRLIYFSYDVKMKEKGDIPEGYSVSREKKERFSLILESASTNQTSMYLCASSPGGQEWRKLFFGSGTQLSVL.

The J gene is TRBJ1-2, the V gene TRBV30; D is possibly TRBD1 (6 bases). The germline V and J ends were trimmed by 1 base and 4 bases, with 10 bases remaining between them. The length of the CDR3 is 13 residues. Per germline, CDR1 GTSNPN and CDR2 SVGIG (reference sequence). The CDR3 coding sequence is TGTGCCTGGAGTGCGGACAGTGGCTATGGCTACACCTTC. It encodes CAWSADSGYGYTF.

The J gene is TRBJ1-1, the V gene TRBV30; 9 bases line up with TRBD1. From germline, CDR1 is GTSNPN and CDR2 SVGIG (reference sequence). CDR3 length: 15 residues. V was pared by 3 bases and J by 2 bases, with 7 bases of the junction left unmatched. The CDR3 region is CAWRALQGANTEAFF. CDR3 coding DNA: TGTGCCTGGAGGGCTTTACAGGGGGCCAACACTGAAGCTTTCTTT.

This chain uses TRBV4-2 with TRBJ2-5, with a possible D match to TRBD1 (6 bases). The CDR3 has 16 residues. Trimming took off 4 bases at V and 2 bases at J, with 17 bases between the two ends. CDR1 and CDR2 (germline): LGHNA, YNFKEQ. The CDR3 region has the DNA TGTGCCAGCAGCCTTGCACAGGACAGATCGCAAGAGACCCAGTACTTC. Translated, it gives CASSLAQDRSQETQYF.

The V gene is TRBV19, the J gene TRBJ1-1; possibly TRBD1 for D (5 bases). CDR3 length: 12 amino acids. The germline V gene encodes CDR1 LNHDA and CDR2 SQIVND (reference sequence). The germline V and J ends were trimmed by 7 bases and 5 bases, with 11 bases remaining between them. The CDR3 DNA reads TGTGCCAGTAATCAGGGTAATACTGAAGCTTTCTTT. This translates into CASNQGNTEAFF.

This chain uses TRBV20-1 with TRBJ2-1; D remains unclear. This CDR3 has 11 amino acids. CDR1 DFQATT and CDR2 SNEGSKA come from the germline V gene (reference sequence). With 1 base removed from V and 5 bases from J, the gap between germline ends came to 3 bases. As DNA, the CDR3 is TGCAGTGCTAGAGGAGACAATGAGCAGTTCTTC. It codes for CSARGDNEQFF.